This is a list of T cell receptor beta chains from one sample in a study of blood T cell repertoires in COVID-19. Clones were read by immunoSEQ multiplex PCR, and TCRdb kept only the in-frame ones, dropping some. The data contain some 140,000 clones, around 88% of them seen just once; the ten biggest clones take up 18%. The sequenced sample was peripheral blood. Source of these receptors: a woman aged 45-59 years who had recovered from COVID-19. Both conserved end residues are part of each CDR3. Each record gives: V gene, J gene, CDR3 protein.

>TRBV7-8|TRBJ1-1
CASSSFRVQGNTEAFF
>TRBV19|TRBJ2-3
CASRRGFGADTQYF
>TRBV3-1/TRBV3-2|TRBJ2-5
CASSPGTSGRVETQYF
>TRBV4-1|TRBJ1-1
CASSQGIQRAFF
>TRBV28|TRBJ2-7
CASSTRMVEQYF
>TRBV11-3|TRBJ2-5
CASSFIAGPQYF
>TRBV19|TRBJ2-5
CASSIVPAGEETQYF
>TRBV4-1|TRBJ2-3
CASSPAKGLSDTQYF
>TRBV10-1|TRBJ2-1
CASSGPGSNEQFF
>TRBV3-1/TRBV3-2|TRBJ2-2
CASSRQTSGSGELFF
>TRBV6-5|TRBJ2-7
CASSKQGISYEQYF
>TRBV29-1|TRBJ2-7
CSVGWAGDEQYF
>TRBV7-3|TRBJ2-1
CASSSTSGSGNEQFF
>TRBV4-1|TRBJ2-5
CASSRLGLAGSNQETQYF
>TRBV6-5|TRBJ1-1
CASRTGFNTEAFF
>TRBV18|TRBJ1-1
CASSMGQGGTEAFF
>TRBV5-1|TRBJ1-2
CASSSDRDYGYTF